The present entry profiles one T cell receptor beta chain with its context. Libraries were prepared by immunoSEQ multiplex PCR; TCRdb keeps only in-frame clonotypes and omits some of them. The sample holds fewer than 95,000 clones; around nine tenths are singletons and the top ten take approximately 21%. This sample stems from a study of control samples from healthy donors and cancer patients. CDR3 length: 16 residues. With 6 bases clipped from V and 4 bases from J, the junction kept 12 bases outside the gene matches. The germline V gene has CDR1 LNHDA and CDR2 SQIVND (reference sequence). The specimen was blood. This TCR was recovered from a man younger than 40 in good health. The V call is TRBV19, the J call TRBJ2-7, with 10 bases matching TRBD2. CDR3 sequence (DNA): TGTGCCAGTAGAAAACCGCCCCAGCGGGGGGGGTACGAGCAGTACTTC. It yields the protein CASRKPPQRGGYEQYF.